The clone carrying this T cell receptor beta chain was counted a few times. Its antigen remains unidentified. Each CDR3 protein is one row after TCRdb ran MiXCR on the 5' RACE reads. The sample shows around 570,000 distinct CDR3 sequences, approximately 9.6% of them seen only once. Only healthy Caucasians were included as donors. The sample belongs to a study of identical twins. Findings of the study overall: There was an excess of low generation probability in the out-of-frame alpha sequences that twins shared.

In addition, the sample was reused for a study of yellow fever vaccine responses in identical twins.

This TCR came from a woman between 18 and 30 years old in good health. Sequencing used PBMCs.

Written as DNA, the CDR3 is TGTGCCAGTAGTATCGGACAGGGGAATGAGTACGAGCAGTACTTC. Protein: CASSIGQGNEYEQYF. This sequence joins TRBV19 and TRBJ2-7; TRBD1 agrees at 9 bases. V lost 3 bases to trimming and J lost 4 bases; unmatched junction nucleotides: 7. This CDR3 is built from 15 residues. In germline, CDR1 is LNHDA, CDR2 SQIVND (reference sequence).